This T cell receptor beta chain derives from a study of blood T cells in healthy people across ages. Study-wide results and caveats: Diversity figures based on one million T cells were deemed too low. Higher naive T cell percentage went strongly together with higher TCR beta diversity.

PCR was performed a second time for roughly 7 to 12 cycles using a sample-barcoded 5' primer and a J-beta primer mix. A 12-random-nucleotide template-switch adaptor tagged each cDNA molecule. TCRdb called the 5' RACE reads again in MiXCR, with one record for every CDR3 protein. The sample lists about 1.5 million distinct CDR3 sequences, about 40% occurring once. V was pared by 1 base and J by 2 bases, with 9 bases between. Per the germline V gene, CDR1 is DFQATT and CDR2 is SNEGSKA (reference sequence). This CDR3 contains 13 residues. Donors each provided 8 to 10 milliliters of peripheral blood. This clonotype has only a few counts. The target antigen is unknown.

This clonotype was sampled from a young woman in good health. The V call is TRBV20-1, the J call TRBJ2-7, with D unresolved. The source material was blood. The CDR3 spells CSARGADPYEQYF. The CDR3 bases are TGCAGTGCTAGAGGGGCGGATCCCTACGAGCAGTACTTC.